This T cell receptor beta chain appears in the sequencing data of a study of T cell responses to AZD1222 COVID-19 vaccine. On this clone itself: Its matching antigen is unknown.

Study-wide results and limits: Along spike, vaccine-associated CD4 TCRs were found throughout, with dominance at 160-218 and 743-854. Spike-specific TCR breadth and depth went up after people got two AZD1222 doses.

Trimming took off 3 bases at V and 2 bases at J, with 7 bases between the two ends. This CDR3 contains 13 residues. Produced via immunoSEQ multiplex PCR; TCRdb's table is partial and in-frame only. The sample lists about 83,000 clones, approximately 83% occurring once. The source material was peripheral blood, sampled 28 days after the second AZD1222 dose. The origin of this receptor is an adult who received the AZD1222 COVID-19 vaccine. The rearrangement links TRBV12-3 or TRBV12-4 to TRBJ1-1; unclear D gene. CDR3: CASSFKVNTEAFF. CDR3 nucleotide sequence: TGTGCCAGCAGTTTTAAGGTTAACACTGAAGCTTTCTTT.